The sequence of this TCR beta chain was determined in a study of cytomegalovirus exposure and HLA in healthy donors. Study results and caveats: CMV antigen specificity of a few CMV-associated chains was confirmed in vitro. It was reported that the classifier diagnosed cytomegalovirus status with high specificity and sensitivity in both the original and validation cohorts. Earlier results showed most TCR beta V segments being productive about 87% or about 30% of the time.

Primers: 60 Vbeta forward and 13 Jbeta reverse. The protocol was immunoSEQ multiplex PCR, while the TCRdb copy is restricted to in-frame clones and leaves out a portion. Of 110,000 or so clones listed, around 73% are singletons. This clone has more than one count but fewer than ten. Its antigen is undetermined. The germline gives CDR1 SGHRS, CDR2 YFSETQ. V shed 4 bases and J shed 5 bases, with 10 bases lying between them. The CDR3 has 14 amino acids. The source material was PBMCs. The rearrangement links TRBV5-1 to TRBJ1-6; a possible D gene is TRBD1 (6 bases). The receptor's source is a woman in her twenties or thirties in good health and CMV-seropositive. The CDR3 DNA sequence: TGCGCCAGCAGCATGACAGGAGATAATTCACCCCTCCACTTT. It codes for CASSMTGDNSPLHF. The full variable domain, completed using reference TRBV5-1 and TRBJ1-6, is KAGVTQTPRYLIKTRGQQVTLSCSPISGHRSVSWYQQTPGQGLQFLFEYFSETQRNKGNFPGRFSGRQFSNSRSEMNVSTLELGDSALYLCASSMTGDNSPLHFGNGTRLTVT.